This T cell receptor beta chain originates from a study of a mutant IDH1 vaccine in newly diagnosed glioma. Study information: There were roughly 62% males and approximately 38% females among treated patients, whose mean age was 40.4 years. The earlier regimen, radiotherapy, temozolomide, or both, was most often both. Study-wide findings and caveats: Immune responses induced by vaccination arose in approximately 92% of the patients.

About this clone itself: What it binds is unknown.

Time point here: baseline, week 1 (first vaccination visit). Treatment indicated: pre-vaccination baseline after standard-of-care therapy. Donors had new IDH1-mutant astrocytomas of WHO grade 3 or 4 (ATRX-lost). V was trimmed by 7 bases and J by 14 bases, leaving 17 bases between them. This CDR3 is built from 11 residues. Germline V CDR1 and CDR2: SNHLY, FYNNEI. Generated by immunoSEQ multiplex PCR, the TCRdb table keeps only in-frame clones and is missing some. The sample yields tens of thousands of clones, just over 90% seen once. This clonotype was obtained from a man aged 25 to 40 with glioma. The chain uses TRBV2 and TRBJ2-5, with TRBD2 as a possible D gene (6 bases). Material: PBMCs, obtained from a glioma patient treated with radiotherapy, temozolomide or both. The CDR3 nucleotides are TGTGCCAGCACGGCCAGCGGGTACTCTTACTTC. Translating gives CASTASGYSYF. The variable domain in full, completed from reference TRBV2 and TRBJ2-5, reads EPEVTQTPSHQVTQMGQEVILRCVPISNHLYFYWYRQILGQKVEFLVSFYNNEISEKSEIFDDQFSVERPDGSNFTLKIRSTKLEDSAMYFCASTASGYSYFGPGTRLLVL.